The next 12 T cell receptor beta chains were all read from a single sample in a study of T cell changes during pregnancy in multiple sclerosis. Assay: immunoSEQ multiplex PCR; the TCRdb copy retains only in-frame clones and omits some. The table has approximately 100,000 clones, approximately 93% seen once. The sample here was peripheral blood, taken after pregnancy. The source of these receptors is a female donor with multiple sclerosis, enrolled in a pregnancy study.

The J gene is TRBJ2-2, the V gene TRBV5-6; 7 bases fit TRBD2. The CDR3 contains 16 residues. CDR1 and CDR2 from the germline V gene are SGHDT and YYEEEE. V shed 0 bases and J 5 bases; nucleotides not matched to a gene: 7. The CDR3 is CASSLGASGGTGELFF. The CDR3 nucleotides are TGTGCCAGCAGCTTGGGAGCTAGCGGAGGAACCGGGGAGCTGTTTTTT.

The rearrangement joins TRBV27 to TRBJ1-4; perhaps TRBD1 as D (5 bases). Germline V gives CDR1 MNHEY, CDR2 SMNVEV (reference sequence). V lost 5 bases, J lost 8 bases, and 15 bases lay in between. CDR3 length equals 14 residues. The CDR3 DNA reads as TGTGCCAGCAGTCTCCGGCTCCGGGGGGAAAAACTGTTTTTT. It is translated as CASSLRLRGEKLFF.

This clone was observed a handful of times. The chain combines TRBV6-5 with TRBJ1-1; D gene ambiguous. Trimming pared 5 bases from V and 4 bases from J, leaving 11 bases between. Germline V CDR1 and CDR2: MNHEY, SVGAGI. The CDR3 runs 13 residues. The CDR3, as DNA: TGTGCCAGCAGTACAATACGGGGCACTGAAGCTTTCTTT. Encoded protein: CASSTIRGTEAFF.

This clone was observed a single time. This chain connects TRBV5-6 to TRBJ2-1; the D gene is possibly TRBD1 (5 bases). Germline V gene lookup returns CDR1 SGHDT and CDR2 YYEEEE. V shed 3 bases and J shed 6 bases, with 10 bases lying between them. This CDR3 region has 13 residues. In DNA, the CDR3 is TGTGCCAGCAGCTCCTTGACAGTCAATGAGCAGTTCTTC. Its protein is CASSSLTVNEQFF.

This chain links TRBV18 with TRBJ2-1, with TRBD1 matching over 10 bases. This CDR3 spans 16 amino acids. In germline, CDR1 is KGHSH, CDR2 LQKENI. V dropped 5 bases and J dropped 7; count of bases not matched to a gene: 11. As DNA, the CDR3 is TGTGCCAGCTCATCGACCGGGACAGGGGCCCTTAATGAGCAGTTCTTC. It encodes CASSSTGTGALNEQFF.

This sequence joins TRBV15 and TRBJ1-4, with 7 nucleotides matching TRBD1. Per germline, CDR1 LNHNV and CDR2 YYDKDF (reference sequence). Trimming cost V 0 bases and J 0 bases; bases outside gene matches: 10. This CDR3 spans 19 amino acids. Here the CDR3 DNA reads TGTGCCACCAGCAGAGAGGACAGGCCTAAGTGGGCAACTAATGAAAAACTGTTTTTT. Amino acid sequence: CATSREDRPKWATNEKLFF.

The chain links TRBV5-4 to TRBJ2-1, with TRBD2 matching 8 bases. V shed 2 bases and J 3 bases; nucleotides not matched to a gene: 10. In germline, CDR1 is SGHNT, CDR2 YYREEE (reference sequence). The length of the CDR3 is 17 residues. The CDR3 DNA sequence: TGTGCCAGCAGCTTCGGGGGCGGGGGGATAAACTACAATGAGCAGTTCTTC. The encoded protein is CASSFGGGGINYNEQFF.

The rearrangement joins TRBV7-9 to TRBJ1-1; TRBD1 agrees at 7 bases. The CDR3 sequence is 16 residues long. Germline-derived CDR1 and CDR2 are SEHNR and FQNEAQ (reference sequence). V shed 1 base, J shed 0 bases, and the junction held 5 bases outside the gene matches. In DNA, the CDR3 is TGTGCCAGCAGCTTAGAAGTAGGGGGCCTGAACACTGAAGCTTTCTTT. Residues: CASSLEVGGLNTEAFF.

The genes are TRBV7-2 and TRBJ1-1, with TRBD1 matching 7 bases. The CDR3 covers 16 residues. V lost 1 base to trimming and J lost 5 bases; unmatched junction nucleotides: 10. Germline V gives CDR1 SGHTA, CDR2 FQGNSA. The CDR3 region is CASSLGATGWGTEAFF. The CDR3 coding sequence is TGTGCCAGCAGCTTAGGTGCGACAGGGTGGGGTACTGAAGCTTTCTTT. The full variable domain, completed using reference TRBV7-2 and TRBJ1-1, is GAGVSQSPSNKVTEKGKDVELRCDPISGHTALYWYRQSLGQGLEFLIYFQGNSAPDKSGLPSDRFSAERTGGSVSTLTIQRTQQEDSAVYLCASSLGATGWGTEAFFGQGTRLTVV.

The chain recombines TRBV6-4 with TRBJ1-5; D gene uncertain. Looked up from germline, CDR1 is MRHNA and CDR2 is SNTAGT. The CDR3 is 16 amino acids. Trimming took 3 bases from V and 5 from J, leaving 17 bases between them. CDR3 DNA: TGTGCCAGCAGTGAATTCTATGGAAGAAGCGATCAGCCCCAGCATTTT. Its translation: CASSEFYGRSDQPQHF.

V is TRBV7-3 and J is TRBJ1-2; 7 bases align to TRBD1. The V gene end was trimmed by 3 bases and the J gene end by 0 bases; junction bases not matched to a gene: 1. The CDR3 extends over 14 amino acids. Germline CDR1 is SGHTA and CDR2 is FQGTGA. The CDR3 sequence: CASSLTGTNYGYTF. Written as DNA, the CDR3 is TGTGCCAGCAGCTTGACAGGGACTAACTATGGCTACACCTTC.

V usage is TRBV7-6 and J usage is TRBJ2-7; TRBD1 is a possible D gene (7 bases). V dropped 1 base and J dropped 4 bases, with 11 bases sitting between them. CDR3 length equals 14 residues. Germline CDR1 and CDR2: SGHVS and FNYEAQ. The CDR3 here is CASSLGQGGYEQYF. The CDR3 region has the DNA TGTGCCAGCAGCTTAGGCCAGGGGGGATACGAGCAGTACTTC.